This T cell receptor (beta chain) was sequenced in a study of identifying expanded T cells in peripheral blood. Profiling relied on immunoSEQ multiplex PCR, and the TCRdb table lists in-frame clones only, not all of them. The table includes tens of thousands of clones, about 91% detected once. This clonotype was obtained from a person aged 18 to 75 in good health. Material for sequencing was blood.

CDR3 in amino acids: CASSLSLGSPLHF. Written as DNA, the CDR3 is TGTGCCAGCAGCTTAAGTCTGGGTTCACCCCTCCACTTT. The V gene is TRBV7-3, the J gene TRBJ1-6; D is ambiguous. The CDR3 is made up of 13 amino acids. The germline gives CDR1 SGHTA, CDR2 FQGTGA. Trimming pared 1 base from V and 9 bases from J, leaving 7 bases between.